This TCR beta chain appears in the sequencing data of a study of T cells in Graves' hyperthyroidism and ophthalmopathy. General study findings and limits: Most clonotypes that expanded in the thyroid above 0.001 also showed up in blood.

The TCR beta CDR3 regions underwent amplification using RNA transcripts as the source. RT-PCR in the first round (using the HTBI primer set) targeted the TCR CDR3. TCRdb independently ran MiXCR on the multiplex PCR reads; one entry per CDR3 protein. Of 300,000 to 500,000 distinct CDR3 sequences listed, under 15% are singletons. In this sample, this clonotype turned up many times. As yet, its antigen is unknown. Germline V gives CDR1 MDHEN, CDR2 SYDVKM. The CDR3 runs 16 residues. V lost 5 bases and J 4 bases, leaving 21 bases between the germline ends. Input material: blood. The receptor was isolated from a woman aged 25 to 39 with Graves' hyperthyroidism. This chain uses TRBV28 with TRBJ2-7; weak D call: TRBD2 (5 bases). The chain's CDR3 is CASSNQKTKGPYEQYF. CDR3 DNA sequence: TGTGCCAGCAGTAACCAGAAGACTAAGGGTCCGTACGAGCAGTACTTC.